This passage covers 8 T cell receptor beta chains from one sample sequenced in a study of shared clonotypes between healthy human individuals. This table comes from immunoSEQ multiplex PCR, and its TCRdb copy is limited to in-frame clones, with some not included. The sample holds approximately 2,300,000 clones, around 92% seen once. Material for sequencing was naive CD4+ T cells from PBMCs. The sample's subset: CD45RA+ positively selected. The receptors were gathered from a man younger than 35 in good health. Some clones in this sample may be carry-over from other donors' samples.

The chain couples TRBV25-1 to TRBJ1-2, with D possibly TRBD1 on 5 matching bases. CDR1 and CDR2 from the germline V gene are MGHDK and SYGVNS. The CDR3 covers 16 residues. V lost 6 bases to trimming and J lost 0 bases, with 17 bases between them. CDR3 bases: TGTGCCAGCAGACCGAGGGGAACAGGAGCTAACTATGGCTACACCTTC. This codes for CASRPRGTGANYGYTF.

The chain is built from TRBV27 and TRBJ2-2; D call uncertain. The CDR3 loop spans 13 amino acids. The V end lost 7 bases, the J end lost 0 bases, and 6 bases lay between the germline ends. CDR1 is MNHEY, CDR2 SMNVEV, per germline (reference sequence). This CDR3 reads CASIETNTGELFF. DNA for the CDR3: TGTGCCAGCATTGAAACGAACACCGGGGAGCTGTTTTTT.

The chain carries TRBV5-1 and TRBJ2-2; tentative D call: TRBD2 (5 bases). Germline CDR1 is SGHRS and CDR2 is YFSETQ. The germline V and J ends were trimmed by 5 bases and 2 bases, with 19 bases remaining between them. CDR3 length: 17 amino acids. CDR3 sequence reads: CASRPGTDSGNTGELFF. The CDR3 DNA reads TGCGCCAGCAGACCTGGAACGGACTCGGGAAACACCGGGGAGCTGTTTTTT. The complete variable domain, with remaining parts taken from reference TRBV5-1 and TRBJ2-2, reads KAGVTQTPRYLIKTRGQQVTLSCSPISGHRSVSWYQQTPGQGLQFLFEYFSETQRNKGNFPGRFSGRQFSNSRSEMNVSTLELGDSALYLCASRPGTDSGNTGELFFGEGSRLTVL.

The rearrangement uses TRBV9 and TRBJ2-1, with a weak D call TRBD2 (6 bases). The germline CDR1 and CDR2 sequences are SGDLS and YYNGEE. The V end was cut by 2 bases, the J end by 5 bases, with 11 bases between. The CDR3 length is 14 residues. The CDR3, as DNA: TGTGCCAGCAGCGTGTCGGGAGAGAACAATGAGCAGTTCTTC. Translated: CASSVSGENNEQFF.

The genes are TRBV5-3 and TRBJ2-1, with TRBD2 identical over 8 bases. TRBV5-3 has ORF status, its function being uncertain. The CDR3 contains 13 residues. The J segment lost 11 bases and the V segment lost 2 bases, leaving 6 bases of the junction unmatched. The CDR3 spells CARSFHPGGQQFF. CDR3 nucleotide sequence: TGTGCCAGAAGCTTCCATCCGGGAGGGCAGCAGTTCTTC.

This clone was seen once. V usage is TRBV5-4 and J usage is TRBJ2-3; D not resolved. Trimming removed 1 base from V and 4 bases from J, with 13 bases in between. Germline lookup yields CDR1 SGHNT and CDR2 YYREEE (reference sequence). The length of the CDR3 is 15 residues. The CDR3 here is CASSLNSRTADTQYF. The CDR3 region has the DNA TGTGCCAGCAGCTTGAATAGCAGGACGGCAGATACGCAGTATTTT.

This clone appeared once. The chain uses TRBV2 and TRBJ2-3, with D unclear. There are 12 residues in the CDR3. V lost 8 bases and J 6 bases, leaving 12 bases between the germline ends. Germline V CDR1 and CDR2: SNHLY, FYNNEI. The CDR3 sequence: CASRKDGDTQYF. The CDR3 bases are TGTGCCAGCCGGAAGGACGGGGATACGCAGTATTTT.

Comments on this clone: The same CDR3 can be traced to other DNA sequences in this sample. CDR3 DNA: TGTGCCAGCAGACCCGGACTAGCGGGAGGTAATGAGCAGTTCTTC. Amino acids: CASRPGLAGGNEQFF. The rearrangement uses TRBV28 and TRBJ2-1; 14 bases fit TRBD2. There are 15 residues in the CDR3. Germline V gene sequence: CDR1 MDHEN, CDR2 SYDVKM. With 6 bases clipped from V and 7 bases from J, the junction kept 5 bases outside the gene matches.